The clone carrying this TCR beta chain came up once. The data derive from a study of blood T cell repertoires in COVID-19. The overall study: From the United States, Italy and Spain came samples of acute and convalescent COVID-19. PBMCs, B-cell-depleted T cells, or T cells provided the cDNA or gDNA that made up the material.

In the authors' methods: Reference gene primer amplification gave estimated nucleated cell counts. Clones were sequenced by immunoSEQ multiplex PCR, and TCRdb holds only the in-frame ones, with some missing. V, J and clone size derive from that table, while D and trimming were established from the DNA sequence. The sample yields fewer than 350,000 clones, around 81% seen once. CDR3 length: 16 residues. The germline V gene encodes CDR1 MGHRA and CDR2 YSYEKL. V trimming: 4 bases; J trimming: 8 bases; junction bases outside the gene matches: 12. Sequenced: peripheral blood. The source of this sequence is a woman between 50 and 59 years old with active or convalescent COVID-19. V and J are TRBV4-1 and TRBJ1-2; 11 bases are shared with TRBD1. The CDR3, as DNA: TGCGCCAGCAGCCCCCTGGGACAGGGGGGACGTGAGGGCTACACCTTC. Its protein is CASSPLGQGGREGYTF.